Listed here are 15 T cell receptor beta chains from one sample, sequenced in a study of post-analysis software for immune sequencing data. The study, taken as a whole, reports: TRBV5-6, TRBV5-1 and TRBV20-1 were among four to six TRBV segments more frequent in patients than controls.

What these receptors recognize is not known. Researchers reported that TCR beta cDNA libraries carried unique molecular identifiers. A single record per CDR3 protein comes from TCRdb applying MiXCR to the PCR reads. The data contain about 570,000 distinct CDR3 sequences, 34% of them seen just once; the ten biggest clones take up 5% to 6%. What was sequenced was blood. These receptors were collected from a girl younger than 18 with multiple sclerosis.

A single count supports this clonotype. J is TRBJ2-1 and V is TRBV20-1; 11 bases are shared with TRBD2. With 6 bases clipped from V and 9 bases from J, the junction kept 13 bases outside the gene matches. Per the germline V gene, CDR1 is DFQATT and CDR2 is SNEGSKA (reference sequence). The length of the CDR3 is 15 residues. CDR3 sequence: CSAGSGGGVTGEQFF. The CDR3 coding sequence is TGCAGTGCCGGTAGCGGGGGGGGCGTTACGGGTGAGCAGTTCTTC.

The chain employs TRBV28 and TRBJ1-2; possible D gene TRBD1, 5 bases. Germline V gives CDR1 MDHEN, CDR2 SYDVKM. CDR3 length: 14 amino acids. The germline V and J ends were trimmed by 4 bases and 2 bases, with 11 bases remaining between them. CDR3 coding DNA: TGTGCCAGCAGTTCAGTACAGGCCAACTATGGCTACACCTTC. Translated, it gives CASSSVQANYGYTF.

This clonotype showed up just a few times. The V and J genes are TRBV12-3 or TRBV12-4 and TRBJ2-3; D gene unclear. The CDR3 totals 13 residues. Trimming cost V 7 bases and J 0 bases, with 8 bases left between them. For the CDR3, the DNA is TGTGCCAGCACAGGAGCTAGCACAGATACGCAGTATTTT. It yields the protein CASTGASTDTQYF.

The J gene is TRBJ2-1, the V gene TRBV3-1, with a possible D match to TRBD2 (5 bases). The tail of the sequence fits TRBJ2-7 better, so the J call may be wrong. In germline, CDR1 is LGHDT, CDR2 YNNKEL (reference sequence). The CDR3 consists of 14 residues. As DNA, the CDR3 is TGTGCCAGCAGCCAAGGCCGGGATCGCAATGAGCAGTACTTC. The encoded protein is CASSQGRDRNEQYF.

V usage is TRBV28 and J usage is TRBJ2-5; TRBD1 agrees at 9 bases. The CDR3 extends over 14 amino acids. The germline CDR1 and CDR2 sequences are MDHEN and SYDVKM. After removal of 7 bases from V and 4 bases from J, the junction contained 7 bases not matched to a gene. CDR3: CASTAWTGAETQYF. In DNA, the CDR3 is TGTGCCAGCACCGCTTGGACAGGGGCAGAGACCCAGTACTTC.

The table lists this clonotype with a few counts. This chain uses TRBV5-5 with TRBJ2-1; 8 bases map to TRBD2. CDR1 is SGHKS and CDR2 is YYEKEE in the germline V gene (reference sequence). This CDR3 spans 17 amino acids. V trimming: 2 bases; J trimming: 10 bases; junction bases outside the gene matches: 17. CDR3 coding DNA: TGTGCCAGCAGCTTCCCGATGACGGGGGGGCCCCTCAAGGAGCAGTTCTTC. Its protein product is CASSFPMTGGPLKEQFF.

In its sample, this clonotype was seen a few times. The chain recombines TRBV7-6 with TRBJ2-3, with TRBD2 matching over 11 bases. Germline CDR1 SGHVS, CDR2 FNYEAQ. The trim removed 1 base at V and 3 bases at J, leaving 9 bases unmatched. This CDR3 contains 18 residues. CDR3 protein: CASSLGSGGGRRTDTQYF. The CDR3 DNA reads as TGTGCCAGCAGCTTAGGTAGCGGGGGGGGACGGCGGACAGATACGCAGTATTTT.

This chain uses TRBV7-9 with TRBJ2-6, with 10 nucleotides matching TRBD1. Germline V gene lookup returns CDR1 SEHNR and CDR2 FQNEAQ (reference sequence). CDR3 length: 19 residues. Trimming at V came to 3 bases and at J to 2 bases, leaving 10 bases not matched to a gene. The CDR3 region has the DNA TGTGCCAGCAGCTTCCCGGGACAGGGGCGCTGGGCTGGGGCCAACGTCCTGACTTTC. Protein product: CASSFPGQGRWAGANVLTF.

CDR3 residues: CASSLIDKKLFF. As DNA, the CDR3 is TGTGCCAGCAGCTTAATTGACAAAAAACTGTTTTTT. The chain links TRBV11-2 to TRBJ1-4; D uncertain. Trimming shortened V by 2 bases and J by 9 bases, and 7 bases separated the two germline ends. This CDR3 comprises 12 residues. Looked up from germline, CDR1 is SGHAT and CDR2 is FQNNGV.

The chain carries TRBV24-1 and TRBJ2-1; D may be TRBD1 or TRBD2 (6 bases each). The CDR3 has 12 amino acids. Trimming shortened V by 5 bases and J by 9 bases, and 10 bases separated the two germline ends. In germline, CDR1 is KGHDR, CDR2 SFDVKD. The DNA for the CDR3 is TGTGCCACCAGTGTTGAGGGGGGTGAGCAGTTCTTC. It is translated as CATSVEGGEQFF.

This clonotype was observed a handful of times. For the CDR3, the DNA is TGCGCCAGCAGCTTGATGCCCAGGTGGATGTCGCTGAACACTGAAGCTTTCTTT. Its protein product is CASSLMPRWMSLNTEAFF. V usage is TRBV5-1 and J usage is TRBJ1-1; D ambiguous. This CDR3 region has 18 residues. V gave up 1 base and J gave up 0 bases, with 19 bases separating them. In germline, CDR1 is SGHRS, CDR2 YFSETQ.

This chain joins TRBV6-5 and TRBJ2-6, with D perhaps TRBD1 or TRBD2 (5 bases each). The CDR3 totals 15 residues. Germline V gene lookup returns CDR1 MNHEY and CDR2 SVGAGI. Trimming shortened V by 6 bases and J by 0 bases, and 9 bases separated the two germline ends. In DNA form, the CDR3 reads TGTGCCAGCAGCCGAGGGGTCTCTGGGGCCAACGTCCTGACTTTC. Amino acids: CASSRGVSGANVLTF.

J is TRBJ1-1 and V is TRBV20-1; possible D gene TRBD1, 6 bases. The V gene lost 6 bases and the J gene lost 3 bases, with 20 bases spanning the gap. Germline CDR1 DFQATT, CDR2 SNEGSKA (reference sequence). The CDR3 consists of 15 residues. The CDR3 DNA sequence: TGCAGTGCACGAGATGATGGGGGGCGCGACACTGAAGCTTTCTTT. This encodes CSARDDGGRDTEAFF.

This clonotype was recorded a few times. The V gene is TRBV28, the J gene TRBJ2-7; D is unclear. CDR3 length equals 15 residues. Germline CDR1 and CDR2: MDHEN and SYDVKM. V lost 4 bases and J lost 3, with 16 bases in between. The CDR3 DNA sequence: TGTGCCAGCAGTTCCTCGTCCAGACGGTTCTACGAGCAGTACTTC. This encodes CASSSSSRRFYEQYF. Full variable domain (rest looked up from reference TRBV28 and TRBJ2-7): DVKVTQSSRYLVKRTGEKVFLECVQDMDHENMFWYRQDPGLGLRLIYFSYDVKMKEKGDIPEGYSVSREKKERFSLILESASTNQTSMYLCASSSSSRRFYEQYFGPGTRLTVT.

Regarding this clonotype: Its ends do not fully match the called genes, so a read error is possible. The rearrangement uses TRBV7-9 and TRBJ1-1, with D possibly being TRBD1 (5 bases). Germline CDR1 reads SEHNR; CDR2 reads FQNEAQ (reference sequence). The length of the CDR3 is 13 residues. Written as DNA, the CDR3 is TGTGTCAGCAGCTTGGGGCAGGGATCGGGAGCTTTCTTT. It codes for CVSSLGQGSGAFF.